This TCR beta chain was obtained from a study of T cell responses to AZD1222 COVID-19 vaccine. Trimming left V 8 bases short and J 4 bases short, with 12 bases between. The CDR3 extends over 13 amino acids. Method: immunoSEQ multiplex PCR; TCRdb's copy keeps in-frame clones and lacks some. Here the sample spans fewer than 110,000 clones, more than 80% being singletons. The rearrangement joins TRBV12-3 or TRBV12-4 to TRBJ1-5; unclear D gene. The sequence was obtained from an adult in good health. Sample: peripheral blood, taken on day 0 of AZD1222 vaccination. This chain's CDR3 is CASRARVNQPQHF. The DNA for the CDR3 is TGTGCCAGCCGGGCGAGAGTGAATCAGCCCCAGCATTTT.